The 3 T cell receptor beta chains below all came from one sample that was sequenced in a study of T-cell memory formation after mild COVID-19. MiXCR was run by TCRdb on the 5' RACE reads, yielding one entry per CDR3 protein. The sample comprises some 310,000 distinct CDR3 sequences, 20% to 25% of which are singletons, and around 20% rests with the top ten. Sample: PBMCs or a T cell subset sorted from them (not recorded which). The receptors derive from a man aged 18-30 years who had mild COVID-19 (a few samples of this study predate the infection). Cell type and time point are not known.

This chain joins TRBV7-9 and TRBJ2-3; D is perhaps TRBD2 (6 bases). The germline V and J ends were trimmed by 8 bases and 2 bases, with 14 bases remaining between them. This CDR3 spans 14 amino acids. The germline gives CDR1 SEHNR, CDR2 FQNEAQ (reference sequence). DNA for the CDR3: TGTGCCAGCGGGGGACTCCAATACACAGATACGCAGTATTTT. This encodes CASGGLQYTDTQYF.

This clonotype was counted a few times. The CDR3, as DNA: TGTGCCAGCAGCCAAGGACCGGCTGTGAGCAATCAGCCCCAGCATTTT. It codes for CASSQGPAVSNQPQHF. This chain joins TRBV3-1 and TRBJ1-5; D not resolved. Trimming pared 1 base from V and 1 base from J, leaving 11 bases between. Germline V gene lookup returns CDR1 LGHDT and CDR2 YNNKEL (reference sequence). This CDR3 has 16 residues.

This clonotype was picked up a small number of times. The chain has TRBV10-3 and TRBJ2-7; D remains unclear. V was pared by 2 bases and J by 3 bases, with 8 bases between. Germline V gives CDR1 ENHRY, CDR2 SYGVKD. This CDR3 is built from 13 residues. This chain's CDR3 is CAISEDIYYEQYV. In nucleotides, the CDR3 is TGTGCCATCAGTGAGGACATCTACTACGAGCAGTACGTC.